This is a list of T cell receptor beta chains from one sample in a study of T cells after yellow fever vaccination. TCRdb ran MiXCR on the 5' RACE reads and lists one entry per CDR3 protein. The sample yields about 32,000 distinct CDR3 sequences, more than 6.5% seen once. The sample was PBMCs, either bulk or a sorted T-cell subset (CD4+, CD8+, memory, or dextramer-sorted; not recorded which), taken on the day of the first yellow fever vaccination. These receptors originate from a man aged 18 to 29 who received the YFV17D yellow fever vaccine. Both conserved end residues are trimmed from each CDR3.

TRBV5-1 ASKAGSPGELF
TRBV5-1 ASSLVSTSEKETQY
TRBV6-5 ASTFGGHAGDFEAF
TRBV28 ASSPGTSGGLYNEQF
TRBV18 ASSPLYTGGLSYNEQF
TRBV6-2/TRBV6-3 ASKGGQNTGELF
TRBV6-4 ASSDSIGGPDTQY
TRBV12-3/TRBV12-4 ASSRGTASPQH
TRBV4-2 ASSPPDSPPSTDTQY
TRBV5-6 ASSTPGTGETQY